The rows below give T cell receptor beta chains drawn from one sample of a study of cytomegalovirus exposure and HLA in healthy donors. Profiled with immunoSEQ multiplex PCR; TCRdb holds only in-frame clones, not every one. The sample has about 140,000 clones, roughly 81% seen once; the top ten hold 1.4%. Material: PBMCs. The source is a young woman in good health and CMV-seronegative. The CDR3 runs from the conserved cysteine through the conserved F or W. Fields, in order: J gene, D gene, clone size, CDR3 length, V gene, CDR3 protein, CDR3 DNA. A D gene is named only where the DNA matches it firmly. Size tells how often a clone was seen (once, few, many) or the class of an expanded clone, and some rows leave it out.

J gene: TRBJ1-5
D gene: TRBD1
clone size: .
CDR3 length: 16
V gene: TRBV5-6
CDR3 protein: CASSLAAGTGVQPQHF
CDR3 DNA: TGTGCCAGCAGCTTGGCCGCCGGGACAGGTGTTCAGCCCCAGCATTTT

J gene: TRBJ2-3
D gene: TRBD2
clone size: .
CDR3 length: 17
V gene: TRBV5-1
CDR3 protein: CASRGLAGGGSTDTQYF
CDR3 DNA: TGCGCCAGCAGAGGACTAGCGGGGGGGGGAAGCACAGATACGCAGTATTTT

J gene: TRBJ2-3
D gene: TRBD2
clone size: .
CDR3 length: 17
V gene: TRBV7-8
CDR3 protein: CASSSRRIAGGADTQYF
CDR3 DNA: TGTGCCAGCAGCTCCCGCCGGATAGCGGGGGGAGCAGATACGCAGTATTTT

J gene: TRBJ1-2
D gene: .
clone size: .
CDR3 length: 14
V gene: TRBV5-4
CDR3 protein: CASSPILSGYGYTF
CDR3 DNA: TGTGCCAGCAGTCCCATTCTTTCGGGCTATGGCTACACCTTC

J gene: TRBJ2-5
D gene: TRBD2
clone size: .
CDR3 length: 14
V gene: TRBV11-2
CDR3 protein: CASSLSLAEETQYF
CDR3 DNA: TGTGCCAGCAGCTTAAGTCTAGCGGAAGAGACCCAGTACTTC

J gene: TRBJ1-2
D gene: TRBD1
clone size: few
CDR3 length: 11
V gene: TRBV20-1
CDR3 protein: CSANRGYGYTF
CDR3 DNA: TGCAGTGCTAACAGGGGCTATGGCTACACCTTC

J gene: TRBJ2-5
D gene: TRBD1
clone size: few
CDR3 length: 14
V gene: TRBV5-6
CDR3 protein: CASSNGQGGETQYF
CDR3 DNA: TGTGCCAGCAGCAACGGACAGGGGGGTGAGACCCAGTACTTC

J gene: TRBJ2-3
D gene: .
clone size: .
CDR3 length: 10
V gene: TRBV18
CDR3 protein: CASAGLTQYF
CDR3 DNA: TGTGCCTCTGCGGGGTTAACGCAGTATTTT

J gene: TRBJ1-5
D gene: TRBD1
clone size: .
CDR3 length: 13
V gene: TRBV2
CDR3 protein: CASSGTGNQPQHF
CDR3 DNA: TGTGCCAGCAGTGGGACAGGGAATCAGCCCCAGCATTTT

J gene: TRBJ1-1
D gene: TRBD1
clone size: few
CDR3 length: 13
V gene: TRBV30
CDR3 protein: CAWKQGTGTEAFF
CDR3 DNA: TGTGCCTGGAAACAGGGGACGGGCACTGAAGCTTTCTTT

J gene: TRBJ1-1
D gene: TRBD1
clone size: few
CDR3 length: 14
V gene: TRBV11-2
CDR3 protein: CASSSGTGSLEAFF
CDR3 DNA: TGTGCCAGCAGCTCCGGGACAGGGTCTCTTGAAGCTTTCTTT

J gene: TRBJ1-1
D gene: .
clone size: .
CDR3 length: 11
V gene: TRBV7-9
CDR3 protein: CASSLNTEAFF
CDR3 DNA: TGTGCCAGCAGCTTAAACACCGAAGCTTTCTTT

J gene: TRBJ2-1
D gene: .
clone size: .
CDR3 length: 16
V gene: TRBV11-2
CDR3 protein: CASSPRGGTDYNEQFF
CDR3 DNA: TGTGCCAGCAGCCCCCGGGGAGGTACAGACTACAATGAGCAGTTCTTC

J gene: TRBJ2-5
D gene: TRBD1
clone size: .
CDR3 length: 14
V gene: TRBV2
CDR3 protein: CASSGQGVRETQYF
CDR3 DNA: TGTGCCAGCAGCGGGCAGGGGGTTAGGGAGACCCAGTACTTC

J gene: TRBJ2-3
D gene: .
clone size: .
CDR3 length: 16
V gene: TRBV19
CDR3 protein: CASSLQSGPPGDTQYF
CDR3 DNA: TGTGCCAGTAGTTTACAAAGCGGACCCCCCGGAGATACGCAGTATTTT

J gene: TRBJ1-2
D gene: TRBD1
clone size: .
CDR3 length: 14
V gene: TRBV18
CDR3 protein: CASSPRQGEGGYTF
CDR3 DNA: TGTGCCAGCTCACCGAGACAGGGGGAGGGAGGCTACACCTTC

J gene: TRBJ1-4
D gene: .
clone size: .
CDR3 length: 19
V gene: TRBV19
CDR3 protein: CASNFSFVRRAATNEKLFF
CDR3 DNA: TGTGCCAGTAATTTTAGTTTCGTTCGGCGGGCTGCAACTAATGAAAAACTGTTTTTT

J gene: TRBJ2-3
D gene: .
clone size: .
CDR3 length: 16
V gene: TRBV5-6
CDR3 protein: CASSLIVGRGTDTQYF
CDR3 DNA: TGTGCCAGCAGCTTGATCGTCGGAAGGGGGACAGATACGCAGTATTTT

J gene: TRBJ1-1
D gene: .
clone size: .
CDR3 length: 12
V gene: TRBV10-3
CDR3 protein: CAISQGTLEAFF
CDR3 DNA: TGTGCCATCAGCCAGGGGACCCTTGAAGCTTTCTTT

J gene: TRBJ1-2
D gene: .
clone size: .
CDR3 length: 15
V gene: TRBV4-3
CDR3 protein: CASSQDLDRIYGYTF
CDR3 DNA: TGCGCCAGCAGCCAAGATCTTGACAGGATCTATGGCTACACCTTC

J gene: TRBJ2-7
D gene: TRBD1
clone size: .
CDR3 length: 17
V gene: TRBV28
CDR3 protein: CASRRRDRGVESREQYF
CDR3 DNA: TGTGCCAGCAGACGCCGGGACAGGGGAGTTGAGTCTCGCGAGCAGTACTTC

J gene: TRBJ2-7
D gene: .
clone size: .
CDR3 length: 15
V gene: TRBV21-1
CDR3 protein: CASSPESSQSYEQYF
CDR3 DNA: TGTGCCAGCAGCCCTGAGAGTTCACAGTCCTACGAGCAGTACTTC

J gene: TRBJ2-7
D gene: TRBD1
clone size: .
CDR3 length: 11
V gene: TRBV30
CDR3 protein: CAWRETGGEYF
CDR3 DNA: TGTGCCTGGAGGGAAACAGGGGGCGAGTACTTC

J gene: TRBJ2-5
D gene: TRBD2
clone size: .
CDR3 length: 16
V gene: TRBV2
CDR3 protein: CASSVRGLARQETQYF
CDR3 DNA: TGTGCCAGCAGTGTCCGTGGACTAGCCCGACAAGAGACCCAGTACTTC

J gene: TRBJ1-1
D gene: TRBD1
clone size: many
CDR3 length: 14
V gene: TRBV7-8
CDR3 protein: CASSSGQGNTEAFF
CDR3 DNA: TGTGCCAGCAGCTCGGGACAGGGTAACACTGAAGCTTTCTTT

J gene: TRBJ1-1
D gene: .
clone size: .
CDR3 length: 11
V gene: TRBV19
CDR3 protein: CATAGRTEAFF
CDR3 DNA: TGTGCCACCGCGGGGCGCACTGAAGCTTTCTTT

J gene: TRBJ1-2
D gene: TRBD1
clone size: .
CDR3 length: 14
V gene: TRBV2
CDR3 protein: CASSGVGTGGGYTF
CDR3 DNA: TGTGCCAGCAGTGGAGTCGGGACAGGGGGCGGCTACACCTTC

J gene: TRBJ1-5
D gene: TRBD1
clone size: .
CDR3 length: 15
V gene: TRBV19
CDR3 protein: CASSEDRGGNQPQHF
CDR3 DNA: TGTGCCAGTAGCGAAGACAGGGGTGGCAATCAGCCCCAGCATTTT

J gene: TRBJ1-3
D gene: TRBD1
clone size: .
CDR3 length: 12
V gene: TRBV2
CDR3 protein: CASRGQRDTIYF
CDR3 DNA: TGTGCCAGCAGGGGACAGAGGGACACCATATATTTT

J gene: TRBJ1-4
D gene: .
clone size: .
CDR3 length: 16
V gene: TRBV7-3
CDR3 protein: CASSQSKESGNEKLFF
CDR3 DNA: TGTGCCAGCAGTCAGAGTAAGGAGTCGGGTAATGAAAAACTGTTTTTT

J gene: TRBJ1-3
D gene: .
clone size: .
CDR3 length: 17
V gene: TRBV5-1
CDR3 protein: CASSLETGLSNGNTIYF
CDR3 DNA: TGCGCCAGCAGCTTGGAAACCGGTTTAAGTAATGGAAACACCATATATTTT

J gene: TRBJ2-7
D gene: TRBD1
clone size: .
CDR3 length: 14
V gene: TRBV7-9
CDR3 protein: CASTRDRATDEQYF
CDR3 DNA: TGTGCCAGCACCAGGGACAGGGCAACCGACGAGCAGTACTTC

J gene: TRBJ2-6
D gene: TRBD1
clone size: .
CDR3 length: 18
V gene: TRBV7-9
CDR3 protein: CASSEGQGYLSGANVLTF
CDR3 DNA: TGTGCCAGCAGCGAAGGACAGGGCTACTTATCTGGGGCCAACGTCCTGACTTTC

J gene: TRBJ2-1
D gene: .
clone size: .
CDR3 length: 15
V gene: TRBV5-1
CDR3 protein: CASSFGGGSYNEQFF
CDR3 DNA: TGCGCCAGCAGCTTCGGGGGAGGCTCCTACAATGAGCAGTTCTTC

J gene: TRBJ2-1
D gene: TRBD2
clone size: .
CDR3 length: 15
V gene: TRBV13
CDR3 protein: CASREERGGNYEQFF
CDR3 DNA: TGTGCCAGCAGAGAAGAGCGGGGGGGCAACTATGAGCAGTTCTTC

J gene: TRBJ1-1
D gene: .
clone size: .
CDR3 length: 15
V gene: TRBV4-1
CDR3 protein: CASSQGRWTASEAFF
CDR3 DNA: TGCGCCAGCAGCCAAGGACGTTGGACTGCTTCTGAAGCTTTCTTT

J gene: TRBJ1-4
D gene: .
clone size: .
CDR3 length: 13
V gene: TRBV7-9
CDR3 protein: CASSASGREKLFF
CDR3 DNA: TGTGCCAGCAGCGCCTCAGGGCGGGAAAAACTGTTTTTT

J gene: TRBJ1-2
D gene: .
clone size: .
CDR3 length: 14
V gene: TRBV7-2
CDR3 protein: CASSLLAGDYGYTF
CDR3 DNA: TGTGCCAGCAGCTTATTGGCAGGGGATTATGGCTACACCTTC

J gene: TRBJ1-2
D gene: .
clone size: once
CDR3 length: 14
V gene: TRBV6-5
CDR3 protein: CASSLETGRGGYTF
CDR3 DNA: TGTGCCAGCAGTTTAGAAACAGGGAGAGGTGGCTACACTTTC

J gene: TRBJ1-3
D gene: .
clone size: .
CDR3 length: 17
V gene: TRBV18
CDR3 protein: CASSPGRDSYSGNTIYF
CDR3 DNA: TGTGCCAGCTCACCTGGCAGGGATTCTTACTCTGGAAACACCATATATTTT

J gene: TRBJ1-5
D gene: .
clone size: few
CDR3 length: 14
V gene: TRBV2
CDR3 protein: CASSIGGSNQPQHF
CDR3 DNA: TGTGCCAGCAGTATCGGGGGAAGCAATCAGCCCCAGCATTTT

J gene: TRBJ2-7
D gene: .
clone size: .
CDR3 length: 14
V gene: TRBV13
CDR3 protein: CASSLGRVLYEQYF
CDR3 DNA: TGTGCCAGCAGCTTAGGCAGGGTTCTCTACGAGCAGTACTTC

J gene: TRBJ1-1
D gene: .
clone size: .
CDR3 length: 14
V gene: TRBV2
CDR3 protein: CASSEALGDTEAFF
CDR3 DNA: TGTGCCAGCAGTGAAGCCCTCGGGGACACTGAAGCTTTCTTT

J gene: TRBJ1-1
D gene: .
clone size: few
CDR3 length: 11
V gene: TRBV6-1
CDR3 protein: CASSEVFEAFF
CDR3 DNA: TGTGCCAGCAGTGAAGTATTTGAAGCTTTCTTT

J gene: TRBJ2-3
D gene: TRBD2
clone size: .
CDR3 length: 17
V gene: TRBV19
CDR3 protein: CASSPTLAGGRTDTQYF
CDR3 DNA: TGTGCCAGTAGTCCCACCCTAGCGGGGGGCCGCACAGATACGCAGTATTTT

J gene: TRBJ2-5
D gene: TRBD2
clone size: .
CDR3 length: 18
V gene: TRBV27
CDR3 protein: CASSPDITSGGARETQYF
CDR3 DNA: TGTGCCAGCAGTCCCGACATCACTAGCGGGGGGGCAAGGGAGACCCAGTACTTC

J gene: TRBJ2-1
D gene: TRBD2
clone size: .
CDR3 length: 15
V gene: TRBV7-9
CDR3 protein: CASTAYLLAGGGQFF
CDR3 DNA: TGTGCCAGCACCGCTTATCTGCTAGCGGGGGGCGGGCAGTTCTTC

J gene: TRBJ1-3
D gene: .
clone size: .
CDR3 length: 16
V gene: TRBV4-2
CDR3 protein: CASSPPGHSSGNTIYF
CDR3 DNA: TGTGCCAGCAGCCCCCCAGGGCACAGCTCTGGAAACACCATATATTTT